This T cell receptor beta chain came from a study of control samples from healthy donors and cancer patients (dated by TCRdb to 2019 to 2021). Library creation used the immunoSEQ multiplex PCR assay. TCRdb's version of the immuneACCESS table is confined to in-frame rearrangements and falls short of the full clone set. An unresolved V gene accounts for under half of the shortfall where checked; the remainder is of unknown origin. The sample yields about 75,000 clones; over 65% were counted once. Less than 15% of the sample rests with the top ten. From a lookup of the germline V gene, CDR1 and CDR2 are SGHTA and FQGNSA. Trimming accounts for 5 bases at V and 8 bases at J, while the number of junction bases matched to no gene is 9. From the cysteine up to the phenylalanine, the CDR3 has a length of 15 residues. Just the 45-base CDR3 DNA is kept, in frame starting at base 1. This clone has only one observation. The clone's antigen remains unknown. One base away there is no much larger clone; base qualities are not given.

The chain couples TRBV7-2 to TRBJ2-3, with 11 junctional bases fitting TRBD2. The source is a man aged 50-60 years in good health. Sample: blood. The CDR3 amino acid sequence is: CASSLRTSGYGTQYF. The DNA sequence follows: TGTGCCAGCAGCCTCCGGACTAGCGGGTACGGTACGCAGTATTTT.